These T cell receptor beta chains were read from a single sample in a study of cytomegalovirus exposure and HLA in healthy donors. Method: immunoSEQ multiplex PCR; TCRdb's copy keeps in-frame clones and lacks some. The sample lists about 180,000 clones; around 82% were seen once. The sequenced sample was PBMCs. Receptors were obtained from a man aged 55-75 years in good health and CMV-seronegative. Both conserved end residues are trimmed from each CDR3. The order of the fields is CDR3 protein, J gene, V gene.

CDR3: ASSQTGMNTEAF
J: TRBJ1-1
V: TRBV27

CDR3: ASSSTGGSYEQY
J: TRBJ2-7
V: TRBV5-6

CDR3: ASSPAGPNSPLH
J: TRBJ1-6
V: TRBV7-6

CDR3: ASSLAPGTVTLNTIY
J: TRBJ1-3
V: TRBV7-8

CDR3: ASSLSRSLTTEAF
J: TRBJ1-1
V: TRBV5-5

CDR3: ASTHSSYEQY
J: TRBJ2-7
V: TRBV2

CDR3: ASPFTGTQETQY
J: TRBJ2-5
V: TRBV10-1

CDR3: ASSPQGASGANVLT
J: TRBJ2-6
V: TRBV18

CDR3: ASSALPSYEQY
J: .
V: TRBV6-1

CDR3: ASSVDPRARAHSGANVLT
J: TRBJ2-6
V: TRBV9

CDR3: ATSPRTGGSVYGYT
J: TRBJ1-2
V: TRBV15

CDR3: ASRKDRDSTDTQY
J: TRBJ2-3
V: TRBV19

CDR3: ASSYSTGGLYEQY
J: TRBJ2-7
V: TRBV6-5

CDR3: ATPGPNEGQPQH
J: TRBJ1-5
V: TRBV19

CDR3: ASSFGLPSYNEQF
J: TRBJ2-1
V: TRBV5-1